Below, 16 T cell receptor beta chains from the same sample are listed, as sequenced in a study of T cell changes during pregnancy in multiple sclerosis. Sequencing was performed with immunoSEQ multiplex PCR; in TCRdb, only in-frame clones are kept and a portion is missing. The data contain roughly 100,000 clones, roughly 90% of them singletons. The sample in question was peripheral blood, obtained after pregnancy. Receptors were obtained from a female donor with multiple sclerosis, enrolled in a pregnancy study.

The gene calls are TRBV28 and TRBJ1-5; possible D gene TRBD1, 5 bases. V was clipped by 6 bases and J by 6 bases, with 15 bases between them. The germline V gene encodes CDR1 MDHEN and CDR2 SYDVKM. The CDR3 spans 14 residues. CDR3 DNA sequence: TGTGCCAGCAGGGCTTCGGGGGGAGTTCAGCCCCAGCATTTT. This gives the protein CASRASGGVQPQHF. The complete variable domain, with remaining parts taken from reference TRBV28 and TRBJ1-5, reads DVKVTQSSRYLVKRTGEKVFLECVQDMDHENMFWYRQDPGLGLRLIYFSYDVKMKEKGDIPEGYSVSREKKERFSLILESASTNQTSMYLCASRASGGVQPQHFGDGTRLSIL.

V and J are TRBV7-2 and TRBJ2-2; 9 bases line up with TRBD1. V lost 3 bases to trimming and J lost 5 bases; unmatched junction nucleotides: 10. The CDR3 spans 17 residues. In germline, CDR1 is SGHTA, CDR2 FQGNSA. The CDR3 nucleotides are TGTGCCAGCAGCTTTGGACCTACAGGGGGCGCTACCGGGGAGCTGTTTTTT. Protein sequence: CASSFGPTGGATGELFF. The complete variable domain, with remaining parts taken from reference TRBV7-2 and TRBJ2-2, reads GAGVSQSPSNKVTEKGKDVELRCDPISGHTALYWYRQSLGQGLEFLIYFQGNSAPDKSGLPSDRFSAERTGGSVSTLTIQRTQQEDSAVYLCASSFGPTGGATGELFFGEGSRLTVL.

This clone was found once. The genes are TRBV7-9 and TRBJ1-4; 8 nucleotides match TRBD1. V lost 5 bases and J lost 3; bases outside the gene matches: 5. The CDR3 spans 15 residues. Looked up from germline, CDR1 is SEHNR and CDR2 is FQNEAQ (reference sequence). This CDR3 is CASSTLTGANEKLFF. Here the CDR3 DNA reads TGTGCCAGCAGCACTTTGACAGGGGCTAATGAAAAACTGTTTTTT.

The chain uses TRBV7-3 and TRBJ2-1; 7 nucleotides agree with TRBD1. Germline CDR1 SGHTA, CDR2 FQGTGA. V shed 5 bases and J 3 bases; nucleotides not matched to a gene: 10. The CDR3 covers 16 residues. The CDR3 spells CASSPSRDRYYNEQFF. The DNA of the CDR3 is TGTGCCAGCAGCCCTTCACGGGACAGATACTACAATGAGCAGTTCTTC.

J is TRBJ2-1 and V is TRBV11-1; weak D call: TRBD2 (6 bases). Per germline, CDR1 SGHAT and CDR2 FQDESV (reference sequence). CDR3 length equals 12 residues. V shed 6 bases and J shed 9 bases, with 12 bases lying between them. This chain's CDR3 is CASSVRGSEQFF. The DNA of the CDR3 is TGTGCCAGCAGTGTTCGGGGGAGTGAGCAGTTCTTC.

This chain joins TRBV27 and TRBJ1-4, with TRBD1 matching 9 bases. Losses at the gene ends were 3 bases for V and 5 bases for J; bases not matched to a gene: 1. Looked up from germline, CDR1 is MNHEY and CDR2 is SMNVEV (reference sequence). The CDR3 runs to 14 residues. The chain's CDR3 is CASSLTGGNEKLFF. CDR3 coding DNA: TGTGCCAGCAGTTTGACAGGGGGAAATGAAAAACTGTTTTTT.

This sequence joins TRBV5-8 and TRBJ2-5; TRBD1 matches 7 bases. V dropped 3 bases and J dropped 5; count of bases not matched to a gene: 19. Germline V gives CDR1 SGHTS, CDR2 YDEGEE. The CDR3 has 18 amino acids. The CDR3 DNA sequence: TGTGCCAGCAGCTCGGCACCCACCGGGACAGACCTGCTGGAGACCCAGTACTTC. It yields the protein CASSSAPTGTDLLETQYF.

The J gene is TRBJ2-7, the V gene TRBV30; 7 nucleotides align to TRBD1. Germline V lookup: CDR1 GTSNPN, CDR2 SVGIG (reference sequence). The CDR3 consists of 12 residues. V was pared by 2 bases and J by 3 bases, with 1 base of the junction left unmatched. The CDR3 protein is CAWSRQGYEQYF. In DNA form, the CDR3 reads TGTGCCTGGAGTAGACAGGGCTACGAGCAGTACTTC.

The chain combines TRBV9 with TRBJ1-1, with 8 bases fitting TRBD1. Germline assignment: CDR1 SGDLS and CDR2 YYNGEE. CDR3 length: 15 residues. V was pared by 0 bases and J by 4 bases, with 5 bases of the junction left unmatched. The CDR3 region is CASSVGGQGGTEAFF. CDR3 coding DNA: TGTGCCAGCAGCGTAGGCGGACAGGGAGGCACTGAAGCTTTCTTT.

V and J are TRBV7-3 and TRBJ2-5; TRBD2 is a possible D gene (7 bases). Trimming cost V 2 bases and J 5 bases, with 15 bases left between them. Germline CDR1 and CDR2: SGHTA and FQGTGA. The CDR3 totals 15 residues. For the CDR3, the DNA is TGTGCCAGCAGCTTACTTGGGGGGGCGATCGAGACCCAGTACTTC. Its translation: CASSLLGGAIETQYF.

This CDR3 reads CASSLGGGAYQPQHF. The CDR3 DNA reads TGTGCCAGCAGCTTGGGCGGGGGCGCTTATCAGCCCCAGCATTTT. V gene TRBV5-8 combines with J gene TRBJ1-5; tentative D call: TRBD1 (6 bases). The germline V and J ends were trimmed by 0 bases and 5 bases, with 12 bases remaining between them. Germline CDR1 SGHTS, CDR2 YDEGEE. This CDR3 is built from 15 residues. The variable domain in full, with the rest retrieved from reference TRBV5-8 and TRBJ1-5, is EAGVTQSPTHLIKTRGQQATLRCSPISGHTSVYWYQQALGLGLQFLLWYDEGEERNRGNFPPRFSGRQFPNYSSELNVNALELEDSALYLCASSLGGGAYQPQHFGDGTRLSIL.

The rearrangement links TRBV5-1 to TRBJ2-7; tentative D call: TRBD1 (5 bases). Germline loops: CDR1 SGHRS, CDR2 YFSETQ. Trimming took off 2 bases at V and 6 bases at J, with 15 bases between the two ends. The CDR3 runs to 14 residues. This CDR3 is CASSLTAQGAEQYF. The CDR3 DNA follows: TGCGCCAGCAGCTTAACAGCGCAAGGGGCCGAGCAGTACTTC.

This CDR3 reads CASSYRGTSGGVLTGELFF. CDR3 DNA sequence: TGTGCCAGCAGCTACCGAGGGACTAGCGGGGGAGTTCTAACCGGGGAGCTGTTTTTT. The V call is TRBV11-2, the J call TRBJ2-2; 14 nucleotides align to TRBD2. Per the germline V gene, CDR1 is SGHAT and CDR2 is FQNNGV. V trimming: 4 bases; J trimming: 5 bases; junction bases outside the gene matches: 12. The CDR3 totals 19 residues.

The V gene is TRBV5-6, the J gene TRBJ1-1; D remains ambiguous. Germline V gene data show CDR1 as SGHDT and CDR2 as YYEEEE. The V and J ends lost 2 bases and 1 base respectively, with 6 bases between them. CDR3 length equals 13 residues. DNA for the CDR3: TGTGCCAGCAGCTTCGCAGGGAACACTGAAGCTTTCTTT. This translates into CASSFAGNTEAFF.

The rearrangement links TRBV18 to TRBJ2-1; 11 bases are a match to TRBD2. The V segment lost 5 bases and the J segment 5 bases; nucleotides outside the gene matches: 2. The CDR3 is made up of 14 amino acids. Per germline, CDR1 KGHSH and CDR2 LQKENI. The CDR3, as DNA: TGTGCCAGCTCAAGGGGACTAGCGGACAATGAGCAGTTCTTC. It specifies CASSRGLADNEQFF. Full variable domain (remainder filled in from reference TRBV18 and TRBJ2-1): NAGVMQNPRHLVRRRGQEARLRCSPMKGHSHVYWYRQLPEEGLKFMVYLQKENIIDESGMPKERFSAEFPKEGPSILRIQQVVRGDSAAYFCASSRGLADNEQFFGPGTRLTVL.

The CDR3 DNA is TGTGCCAGCAGGGAACAGGGTTTAGGAGGCTACACCTTC. Translation: CASREQGLGGYTF. This chain links TRBV6-1 with TRBJ1-2, with D perhaps matching TRBD1 (6 bases). The CDR3 consists of 13 residues. V dropped 6 bases and J dropped 8 bases, with 16 bases sitting between them. Germline CDR1 and CDR2: MNHNS and SASEGT.